This TCR beta chain was captured by sequencing in a study of early T cells in non-severe SARS-CoV-2 infection. Study findings and constraints: The matching step, a VDJdb search, favored anti-spike CD8 responses and missed private and CD4 specificities.

Individually, cDNA molecules had unique molecular identifiers attached to them. MiXCR, applied by TCRdb to the 5' RACE reads, yields one record per CDR3 protein. The sample lists approximately 42,000 distinct CDR3 sequences, 5.5% to 6.5% seen once, with roughly 12% in the top ten. This clonotype was picked up a small number of times. Its matching antigen is unknown. Trimming pared 0 bases from V and 1 base from J, leaving 10 bases between. The V gene's germline CDR1 is DFQATT and CDR2 SNEGSKA (reference sequence). CDR3 length equals 14 residues. The rearrangement links TRBV20-1 to TRBJ2-7; D is perhaps TRBD1 (6 bases). This sequence was found in an adult who was a healthcare worker with PCR-confirmed SARS-CoV-2 infection or an uninfected control (not recorded which). Sequenced sample: whole blood. The CDR3 protein is CSARDLTGSYEQYF. CDR3 nucleotide sequence: TGCAGTGCTAGAGATCTTACAGGGTCCTACGAGCAGTACTTC.